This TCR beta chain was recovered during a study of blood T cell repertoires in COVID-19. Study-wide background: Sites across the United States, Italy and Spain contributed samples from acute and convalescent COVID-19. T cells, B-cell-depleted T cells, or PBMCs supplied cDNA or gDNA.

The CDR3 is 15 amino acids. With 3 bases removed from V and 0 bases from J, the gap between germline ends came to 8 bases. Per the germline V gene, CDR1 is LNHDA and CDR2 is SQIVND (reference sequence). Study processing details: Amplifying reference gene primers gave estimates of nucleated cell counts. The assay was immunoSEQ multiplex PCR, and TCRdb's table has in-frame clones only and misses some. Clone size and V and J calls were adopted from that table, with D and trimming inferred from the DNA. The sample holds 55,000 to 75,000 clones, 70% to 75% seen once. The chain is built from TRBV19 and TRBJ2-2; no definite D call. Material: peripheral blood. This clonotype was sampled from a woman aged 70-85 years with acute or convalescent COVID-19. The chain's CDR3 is CASSISKPNTGELFF. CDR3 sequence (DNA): TGTGCCAGTAGTATTTCTAAACCGAACACCGGGGAGCTGTTTTTT. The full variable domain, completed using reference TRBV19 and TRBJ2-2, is DGGITQSPKYLFRKEGQNVTLSCEQNLNHDAMYWYRQDPGQGLRLIYYSQIVNDFQKGDIAEGYSVSREKKESFPLTVTSAQKNPTAFYLCASSISKPNTGELFFGEGSRLTVL.